This T cell receptor (beta chain) comes out of a study of shared clonotypes between healthy human individuals. Data came from immunoSEQ multiplex PCR; TCRdb stores just in-frame clones and leaves some out. The table has millions of clones, approximately 93% seen once; the top ten hold 0.35% to 0.45%. The TCR comes from a man aged 18 to 29 in good health. Some clones in this sample may be carry-over from other donors' samples. The sequencing input was naive CD4+ T cells from PBMCs. Documented subset: CD45RA+ positively selected.

DNA of the CDR3: TGTGCCAGCAGCGAGGGGGGCAGGGGGCGTGAAGATACGCAGTATTTT. Amino acid sequence: CASSEGGRGREDTQYF. The V gene is TRBV5-4, the J gene TRBJ2-3, with TRBD1 matching over 8 bases. In germline, CDR1 is SGHNT, CDR2 YYREEE (reference sequence). The trim removed 4 bases at V and 5 bases at J, leaving 12 bases unmatched. This CDR3 is 16 amino acids long.